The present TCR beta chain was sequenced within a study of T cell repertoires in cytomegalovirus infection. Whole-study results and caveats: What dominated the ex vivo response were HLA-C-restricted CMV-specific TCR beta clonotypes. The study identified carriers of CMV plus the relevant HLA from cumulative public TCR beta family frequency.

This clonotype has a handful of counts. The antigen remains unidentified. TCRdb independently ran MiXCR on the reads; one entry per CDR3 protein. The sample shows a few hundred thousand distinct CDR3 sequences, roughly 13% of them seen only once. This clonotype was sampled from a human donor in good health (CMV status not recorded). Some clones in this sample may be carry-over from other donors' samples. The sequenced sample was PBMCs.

CDR3 residues: CASSFSSGQLYEQYF. In DNA, the CDR3 is TGCGCCAGCAGCTTTTCCTCGGGACAGCTCTACGAGCAGTACTTC. This chain connects TRBV5-1 to TRBJ2-7, with 7 bases matching TRBD1. Looked up from germline, CDR1 is SGHRS and CDR2 is YFSETQ. The CDR3 covers 15 residues. Trimming cost V 2 bases and J 3 bases; bases outside gene matches: 8.